Sequencing of this TCR beta chain was carried out in a study of cytomegalovirus exposure and HLA in healthy donors. Study in general: Sequencing of some 200 million T cells in an earlier analysis found some 100 million unique TCR beta sequences.

Both 60 Vbeta primers and 13 Jbeta primers went into the PCR. Repertoires were generated with immunoSEQ multiplex PCR, while TCRdb's copy carries only in-frame clones and drops some. The table counts 200,000 or so clones; about 1% lies in the top ten. In the case of this clone: As yet, its antigen is unknown.

General study results and limits: A previous analysis found most TCR beta V segments productive roughly 87% or roughly 30% of the time.

This CDR3 is 15 amino acids long. With 9 bases removed from V and 1 base from J, the gap between germline ends came to 17 bases. Germline CDR1 and CDR2: SGHTA and FQGNSA. The rearrangement uses TRBV7-2 and TRBJ2-3; D is possibly TRBD1 (6 bases). The TCR originated in a girl aged 2-10 years in good health and CMV-seropositive. The sequencing input was PBMCs. In nucleotides, the CDR3 is TGTGCCAGTTCGAAAACAGGGATTGGCACAGATACGCAGTATTTT. It codes for CASSKTGIGTDTQYF.